The TCR beta chain under discussion was sequenced for a study of Graves' ophthalmopathy and Graves' hyperthyroidism. Study overall: Researchers obtained peripheral blood at initial diagnosis, before any treatment had begun.

The study, taken as a whole, reports: The majority of expanded thyroid clonotypes above 0.001 frequency also occurred in blood.

This clonotype was observed many times. Antigen specificity is unknown. PBMCs originated in under 13 ml of fresh peripheral blood. CDR3 regions of TCR beta were amplified from RNA transcripts. HTBI primers were used in a first-round RT-PCR, which preceded a second-round multiplex PCR. TCRdb re-analysed the multiplex PCR reads in MiXCR, keeping a single row per CDR3 protein. The sample contains a few hundred thousand distinct CDR3 sequences, about a sixth of which appear only once. Germline-derived CDR1 and CDR2 are KGHDR and SFDVKD. The germline V and J ends were trimmed by 4 bases and 2 bases, with 7 bases remaining between them. This CDR3 comprises 13 residues.

The chain couples TRBV24-1 to TRBJ2-5, with a possible D match to TRBD2 (6 bases). This receptor was identified in an adult woman with stable Graves' hyperthyroidism. The sequenced sample was peripheral blood. The CDR3 region is CATSDGGQETQYF. The CDR3 DNA is TGTGCCACCAGTGACGGGGGTCAAGAGACCCAGTACTTC.